The 5 T cell receptor beta chains reported below all come from one sample, sequenced in a study of naive and memory T cell subsets. The beta constant-region primer was an equimolar mix of two oligonucleotides covering TRBC1 and TRBC2. The ligated cDNA underwent four PCR rounds using SP2 and nested alpha and beta constant-region primers. TCRdb reprocessed the UMI-ligation and nested PCR reads via MiXCR and lists one record per CDR3 protein. The data show approximately 80,000 distinct CDR3 sequences, with about 9.9% seen just once and roughly 1.2% held by the top ten. Input material: naive CD8+ T cells from blood. The receptors were sampled from a human donor in good health.

Only a few counts were recorded for this clonotype. This chain uses TRBV20-1 with TRBJ2-3, with 7 bases that match TRBD2. The CDR3 extends over 16 amino acids. The junction had 11 bases not matched to a gene; V was cut back by 3 bases and J by 2 bases. Germline V gives CDR1 DFQATT, CDR2 SNEGSKA (reference sequence). The CDR3 nucleotides are TGCAGTGCTAGCAGCGGGGCTACTCAACACACAGATACGCAGTATTTT. It yields the protein CSASSGATQHTDTQYF.

The rearrangement uses TRBV19 and TRBJ2-1; 7 positions agree with TRBD1. The CDR3 totals 20 residues. V shed 2 bases and J 0 bases; nucleotides not matched to a gene: 16. Germline V gene sequence: CDR1 LNHDA, CDR2 SQIVND (reference sequence). The CDR3 DNA sequence: TGTGCCAGTAGTATATTTCTACGGACAGGAGAGAAGGACTCCTACAATGAGCAGTTCTTC. It is translated as CASSIFLRTGEKDSYNEQFF.

This chain connects TRBV27 to TRBJ2-3; TRBD2 agrees at 13 bases. The ends lost 5 bases at V and 1 base at J; junction bases unmatched: 6. This CDR3 region has 17 residues. Germline CDR1 is MNHEY and CDR2 is SMNVEV (reference sequence). The CDR3 here is CASSPGGLAGGTDTQYF. CDR3 coding DNA: TGTGCCAGCAGTCCAGGAGGACTAGCGGGAGGCACAGATACGCAGTATTTT.

The table lists this clonotype with a few counts. V gene TRBV11-1 combines with J gene TRBJ2-3; 11 nucleotides match TRBD2. This CDR3 contains 16 residues. The ends lost 3 bases at V and 0 bases at J; junction bases unmatched: 2. Germline CDR1 SGHAT, CDR2 FQDESV (reference sequence). CDR3 DNA: TGTGCCAGCAGCTTCGGGACTAGCGGCAGCACAGATACGCAGTATTTT. This encodes CASSFGTSGSTDTQYF.

This clonotype was seen at least ten times. The gene calls are TRBV28 and TRBJ2-7; 7 bases align to TRBD2. The V gene end was trimmed by 5 bases and the J gene end by 6 bases; junction bases not matched to a gene: 10. Germline CDR1 and CDR2: MDHEN and SYDVKM. The CDR3 spans 14 residues. CDR3 DNA sequence: TGTGCCAGCAGTCACCCTAGGGACTACATCGAGCAGTACTTC. Residues: CASSHPRDYIEQYF.